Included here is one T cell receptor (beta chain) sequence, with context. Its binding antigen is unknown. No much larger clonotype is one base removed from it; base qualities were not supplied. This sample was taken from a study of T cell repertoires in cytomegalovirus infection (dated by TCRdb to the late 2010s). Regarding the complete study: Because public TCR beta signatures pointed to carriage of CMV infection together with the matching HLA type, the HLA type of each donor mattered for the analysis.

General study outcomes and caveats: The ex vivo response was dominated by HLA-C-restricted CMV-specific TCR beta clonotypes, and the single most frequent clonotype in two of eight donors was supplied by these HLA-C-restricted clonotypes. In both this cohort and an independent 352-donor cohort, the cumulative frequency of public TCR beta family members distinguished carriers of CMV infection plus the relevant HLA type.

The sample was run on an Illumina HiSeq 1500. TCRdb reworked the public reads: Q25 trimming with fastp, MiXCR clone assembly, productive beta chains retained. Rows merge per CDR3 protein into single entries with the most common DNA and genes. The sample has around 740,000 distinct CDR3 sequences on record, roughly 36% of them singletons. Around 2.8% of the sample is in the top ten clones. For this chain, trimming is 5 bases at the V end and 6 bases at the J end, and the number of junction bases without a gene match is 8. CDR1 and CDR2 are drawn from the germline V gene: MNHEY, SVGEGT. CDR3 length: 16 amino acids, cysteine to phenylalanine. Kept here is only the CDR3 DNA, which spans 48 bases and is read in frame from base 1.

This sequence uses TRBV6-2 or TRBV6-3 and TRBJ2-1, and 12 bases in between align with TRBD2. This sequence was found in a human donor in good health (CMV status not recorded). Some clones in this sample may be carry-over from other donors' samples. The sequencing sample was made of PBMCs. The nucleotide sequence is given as TGTGCCAGCAGTACCTCTAGCGGGAGGGCCGTCAATGAGCAGTTCTTC. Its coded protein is CASSTSSGRAVNEQFF.